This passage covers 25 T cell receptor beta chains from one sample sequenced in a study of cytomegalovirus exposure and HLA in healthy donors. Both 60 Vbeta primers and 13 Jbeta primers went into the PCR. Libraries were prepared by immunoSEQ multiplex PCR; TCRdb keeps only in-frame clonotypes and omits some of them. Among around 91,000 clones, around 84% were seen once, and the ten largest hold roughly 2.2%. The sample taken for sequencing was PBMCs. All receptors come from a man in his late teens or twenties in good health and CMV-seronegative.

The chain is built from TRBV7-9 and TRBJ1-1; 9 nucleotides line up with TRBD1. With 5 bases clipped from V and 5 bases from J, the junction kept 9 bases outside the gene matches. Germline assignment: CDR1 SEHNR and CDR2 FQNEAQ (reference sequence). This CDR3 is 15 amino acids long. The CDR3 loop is CASSKWGQGGTEAFF. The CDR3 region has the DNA TGTGCCAGCAGCAAATGGGGACAGGGTGGTACTGAAGCTTTCTTT.

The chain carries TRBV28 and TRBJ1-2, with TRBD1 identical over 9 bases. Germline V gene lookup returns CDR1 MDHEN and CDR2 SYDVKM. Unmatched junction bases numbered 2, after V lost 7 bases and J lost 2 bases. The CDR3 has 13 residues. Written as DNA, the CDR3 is TGTGCCAGCACGGGACAGGGCAACTATGGCTACACCTTC. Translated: CASTGQGNYGYTF.

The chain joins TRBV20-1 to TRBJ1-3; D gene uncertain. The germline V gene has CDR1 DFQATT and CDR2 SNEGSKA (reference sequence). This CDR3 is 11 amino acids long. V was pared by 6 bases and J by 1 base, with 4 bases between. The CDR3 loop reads CSAPSGNTIYF. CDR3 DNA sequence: TGCAGTGCCCCATCTGGAAACACCATATATTTT.

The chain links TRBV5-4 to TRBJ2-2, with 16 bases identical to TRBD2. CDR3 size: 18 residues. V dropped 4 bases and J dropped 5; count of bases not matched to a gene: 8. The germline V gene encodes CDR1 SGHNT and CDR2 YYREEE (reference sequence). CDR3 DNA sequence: TGTGCCAGCAGCCAGGGACTAGCGGGAGGGCTGATTACCGGGGAGCTGTTTTTT. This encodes CASSQGLAGGLITGELFF.

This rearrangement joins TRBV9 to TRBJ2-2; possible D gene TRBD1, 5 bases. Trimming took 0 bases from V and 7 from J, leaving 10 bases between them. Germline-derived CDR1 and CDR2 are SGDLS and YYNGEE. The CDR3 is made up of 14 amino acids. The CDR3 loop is CASSVGSGYGELFF. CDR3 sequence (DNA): TGTGCCAGCAGCGTAGGGTCAGGGTACGGGGAGCTGTTTTTT.

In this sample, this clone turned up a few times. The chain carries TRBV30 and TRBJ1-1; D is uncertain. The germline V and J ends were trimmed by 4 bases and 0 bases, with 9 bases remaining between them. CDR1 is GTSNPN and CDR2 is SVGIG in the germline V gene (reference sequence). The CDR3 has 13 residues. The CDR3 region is CAWTGIMNTEAFF. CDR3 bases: TGTGCCTGGACAGGCATCATGAACACTGAAGCTTTCTTT.

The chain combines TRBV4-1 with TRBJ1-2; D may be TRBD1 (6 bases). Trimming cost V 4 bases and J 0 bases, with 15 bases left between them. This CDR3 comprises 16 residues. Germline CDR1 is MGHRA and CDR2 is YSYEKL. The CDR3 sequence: CASSPTPGDSNYGYTF. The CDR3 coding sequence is TGCGCCAGCAGCCCAACTCCAGGGGATTCTAACTATGGCTACACCTTC.

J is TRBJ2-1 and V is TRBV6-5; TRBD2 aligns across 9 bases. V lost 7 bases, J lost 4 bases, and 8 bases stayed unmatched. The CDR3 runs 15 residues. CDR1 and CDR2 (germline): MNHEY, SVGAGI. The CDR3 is CASKAREGGYNEQFF. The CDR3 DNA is TGTGCCAGCAAAGCGCGGGAGGGCGGGTACAATGAGCAGTTCTTC.

This chain's CDR3 is CASSQGVDRGFQPQHF. CDR3 nucleotide sequence: TGTGCCAGCAGCCAAGGGGTGGACAGGGGGTTCCAGCCCCAGCATTTT. The chain is built from TRBV4-2 and TRBJ1-5; 10 bases are shared with TRBD1. Trimming cost V 1 base and J 7 bases; bases outside gene matches: 7. The CDR3 is 16 residues long. CDR1 LGHNA and CDR2 YNFKEQ come from the germline V gene.

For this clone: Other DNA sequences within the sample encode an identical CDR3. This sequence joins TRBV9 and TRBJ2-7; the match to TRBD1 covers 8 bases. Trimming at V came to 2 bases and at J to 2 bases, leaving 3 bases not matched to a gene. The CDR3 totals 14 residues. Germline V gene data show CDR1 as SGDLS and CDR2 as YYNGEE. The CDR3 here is CASSVGTGAYEQYF. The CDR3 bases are TGTGCCAGCAGCGTGGGGACAGGAGCCTACGAGCAGTACTTC.

The CDR3 DNA sequence: TGTGCCAGCAGCGGCACCCGGGACAGGGGACCTTTCTTT. It codes for CASSGTRDRGPFF. The J gene is TRBJ1-1, the V gene TRBV9, with TRBD1 matching 10 bases. The length of the CDR3 is 13 residues. J gave up 12 bases and V 3 bases, and 8 bases lay outside the gene matches. Germline V lookup: CDR1 SGDLS, CDR2 YYNGEE.

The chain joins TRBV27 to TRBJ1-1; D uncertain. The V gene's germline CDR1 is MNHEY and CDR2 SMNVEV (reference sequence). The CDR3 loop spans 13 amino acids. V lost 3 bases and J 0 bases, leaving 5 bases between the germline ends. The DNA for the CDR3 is TGTGCCAGCAGTTTGTCAGTGAACACTGAAGCTTTCTTT. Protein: CASSLSVNTEAFF.

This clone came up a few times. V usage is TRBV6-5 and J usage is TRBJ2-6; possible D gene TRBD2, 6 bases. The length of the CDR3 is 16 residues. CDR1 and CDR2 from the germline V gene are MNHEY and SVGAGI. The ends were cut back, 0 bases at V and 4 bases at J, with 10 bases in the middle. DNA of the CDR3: TGTGCCAGCAGTTACTCGCCTAGCGCCGGGGCCAACGTCCTGACTTTC. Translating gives CASSYSPSAGANVLTF.

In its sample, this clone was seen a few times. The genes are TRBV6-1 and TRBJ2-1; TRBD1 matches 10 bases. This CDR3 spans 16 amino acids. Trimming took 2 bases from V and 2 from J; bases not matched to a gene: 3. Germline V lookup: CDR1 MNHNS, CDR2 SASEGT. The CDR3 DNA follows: TGTGCCAGCAGTGAACCCGGACAGGGGGCCTACAATGAGCAGTTCTTC. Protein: CASSEPGQGAYNEQFF.

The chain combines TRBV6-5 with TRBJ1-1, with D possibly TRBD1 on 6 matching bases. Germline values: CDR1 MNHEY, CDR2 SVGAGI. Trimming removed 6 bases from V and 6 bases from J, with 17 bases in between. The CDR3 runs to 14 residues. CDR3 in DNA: TGTGCCAGCAGCCGGAACCAGGGGAATGCTGAAGCTTTCTTT. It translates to CASSRNQGNAEAFF.

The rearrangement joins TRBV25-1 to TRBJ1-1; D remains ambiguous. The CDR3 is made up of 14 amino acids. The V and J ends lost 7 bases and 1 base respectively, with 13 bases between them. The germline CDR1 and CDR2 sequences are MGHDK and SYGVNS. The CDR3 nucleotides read TGTGCCAGCACTTCCATACAGTCGAACACTGAAGCTTTCTTT. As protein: CASTSIQSNTEAFF.

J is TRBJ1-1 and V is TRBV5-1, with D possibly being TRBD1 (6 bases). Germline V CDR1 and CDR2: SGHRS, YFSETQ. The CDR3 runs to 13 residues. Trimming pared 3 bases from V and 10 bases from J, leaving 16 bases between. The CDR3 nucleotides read TGCGCCAGCAGCTCTGGACAGATCGTGAGAGCTTTCTTT. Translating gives CASSSGQIVRAFF.

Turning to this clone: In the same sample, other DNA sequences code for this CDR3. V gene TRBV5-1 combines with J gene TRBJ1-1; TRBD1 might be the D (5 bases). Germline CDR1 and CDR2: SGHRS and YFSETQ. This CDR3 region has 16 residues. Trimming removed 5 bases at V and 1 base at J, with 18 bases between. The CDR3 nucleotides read TGCGCCAGCAGGAGGCAGGGAACACCAGGGAACACTGAAGCTTTCTTT. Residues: CASRRQGTPGNTEAFF.

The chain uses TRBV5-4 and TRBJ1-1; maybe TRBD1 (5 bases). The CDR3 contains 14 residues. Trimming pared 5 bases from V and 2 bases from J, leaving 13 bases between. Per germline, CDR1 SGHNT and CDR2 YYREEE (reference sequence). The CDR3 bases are TGTGCCAGCAGGGGGGGTGGGGGAAACACTGAAGCTTTCTTT. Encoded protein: CASRGGGGNTEAFF.

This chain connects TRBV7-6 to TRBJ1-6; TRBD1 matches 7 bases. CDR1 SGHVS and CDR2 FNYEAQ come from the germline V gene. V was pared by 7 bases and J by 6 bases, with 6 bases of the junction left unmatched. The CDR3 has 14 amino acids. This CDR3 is CASTLTGPNSPLHF. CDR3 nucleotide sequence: TGTGCCAGCACCCTGACAGGGCCTAATTCACCCCTCCACTTT.

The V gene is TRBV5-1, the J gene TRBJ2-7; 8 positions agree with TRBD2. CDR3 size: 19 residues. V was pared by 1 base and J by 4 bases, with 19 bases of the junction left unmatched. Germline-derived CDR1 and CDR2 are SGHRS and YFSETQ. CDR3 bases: TGCGCCAGCAGCTTGAGGTTTCGGGCGACTAGCGTAAACCCTTACGAGCAGTACTTC. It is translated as CASSLRFRATSVNPYEQYF.

DNA for the CDR3: TGTGCCACTGGACAGACAGCTAACTATGGCTACACCTTC. This sequence encodes CATGQTANYGYTF. The V and J genes are TRBV6-5 and TRBJ1-2, with D perhaps TRBD1 (6 bases). V lost 10 bases and J 0 bases, leaving 12 bases between the germline ends. The germline V gene encodes CDR1 MNHEY and CDR2 SVGAGI. This CDR3 contains 13 residues.

CDR3 sequence reads: CASSYLSASGSGELFF. CDR3 coding DNA: TGTGCCAGCAGTTACTTATCCGCTAGCGGGAGCGGGGAGCTGTTTTTT. The V gene is TRBV7-2, the J gene TRBJ2-2; 10 bases are a match to TRBD2. This CDR3 comprises 16 residues. V lost 6 bases to trimming and J lost 7 bases; unmatched junction nucleotides: 11. The germline gives CDR1 SGHTA, CDR2 FQGNSA.

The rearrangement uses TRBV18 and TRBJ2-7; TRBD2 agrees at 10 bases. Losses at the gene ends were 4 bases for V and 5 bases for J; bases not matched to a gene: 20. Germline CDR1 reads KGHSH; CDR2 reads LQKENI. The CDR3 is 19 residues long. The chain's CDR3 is CASSRAQGASGSEEDEQYF. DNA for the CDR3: TGTGCCAGCTCACGCGCTCAGGGGGCTAGCGGGAGTGAAGAAGACGAGCAGTACTTC.

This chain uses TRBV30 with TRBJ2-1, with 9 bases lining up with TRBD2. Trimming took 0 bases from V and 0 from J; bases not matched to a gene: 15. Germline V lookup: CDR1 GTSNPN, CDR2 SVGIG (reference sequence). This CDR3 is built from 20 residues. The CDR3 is CAWSVQGREGPESSYNEQFF. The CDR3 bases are TGTGCCTGGAGTGTACAAGGGCGGGAGGGGCCTGAGAGCTCCTACAATGAGCAGTTCTTC. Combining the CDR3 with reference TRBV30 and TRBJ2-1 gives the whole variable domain SQTIHQWPATLVQPVGSPLSLECTVEGTSNPNLYWYRQAAGRGLQLLFYSVGIGQISSEVPQNLSASRPQDRQFILSSKKLLLSDSGFYLCAWSVQGREGPESSYNEQFFGPGTRLTVL.